A single T cell receptor (beta chain) is shown here with its context. This specimen comes from a study of blood T cell repertoires in COVID-19. There are 14 residues in the CDR3. Trimming took 5 bases from V and 1 from J, leaving 11 bases between them. Germline V lookup: CDR1 LGHDT, CDR2 YNNKEL (reference sequence). The protocol was immunoSEQ multiplex PCR, while the TCRdb copy is restricted to in-frame clones and leaves out a portion. The data show 130,000 to 150,000 clones, 65% to 85% seen once. The sequence was obtained from a man between 60 and 75 years old with active or convalescent COVID-19. The V gene is TRBV3-1 (or the pseudogene TRBV3-2), the J gene TRBJ2-5, with a tentative D call TRBD2 (6 bases). Sequencing used peripheral blood. The DNA for the CDR3 is TGTGCCAGCAGCTTCGGGAGCGTCCAAGAGACCCAGTACTTC. Its translation is CASSFGSVQETQYF.